Listed below are T cell receptor beta chains from one sample, sequenced in a study of blood T cell repertoires in COVID-19. The data were produced by immunoSEQ multiplex PCR, yet TCRdb's version contains in-frame clones alone and is incomplete. The sample holds about 210,000 clones, 75% to 90% seen once. Sequenced sample: peripheral blood. The receptors were sampled from a man in his forties or fifties with acute or convalescent COVID-19. The CDR3 runs from the conserved cysteine through the conserved F or W. The D gene is left open where the match is weak. Expanded clones get a size class; other rows say once, few or many, or leave the size out.

D gene	clone size	J gene	V gene	CDR3 protein	CDR3 DNA
.	.	TRBJ2-3	TRBV27	CASSPGEVSDTQYF	TGTGCCAGCAGTCCCGGTGAGGTTTCAGATACGCAGTATTTT
.	.	TRBJ2-5	TRBV5-5	CASSPRTASETQYF	TGTGCCAGCAGCCCCCGGACAGCGTCGGAGACCCAGTACTTC
.	.	TRBJ2-7	TRBV27	CASSPGPDSYEQYF	TGTGCCAGCAGCCCTGGCCCCGACTCCTACGAGCAGTACTTC
TRBD2	few	TRBJ2-7	TRBV28	CASSFSWTPGGEQYF	TGTGCCAGCAGTTTTAGTTGGACACCGGGGGGGGAGCAGTACTTC
.	once	TRBJ2-7	TRBV19	CASTGRTYEQYF	TGTGCCAGCACGGGTCGCACCTACGAGCAGTACTTC
.	.	TRBJ2-7	TRBV7-9	CASSSPGRGYEQYF	TGTGCCAGCAGCTCACCGGGCAGGGGATACGAGCAGTACTTC
TRBD1	.	TRBJ1-1	TRBV13	CASSLGWTGGANTEAFF	TGTGCCAGCAGCTTAGGCTGGACAGGGGGCGCGAACACTGAAGCTTTCTTT
TRBD1	.	TRBJ2-7	TRBV29-1	CSVEVIGTDNYEQYF	TGCAGCGTTGAGGTTATAGGGACAGATAACTACGAGCAGTACTTC
TRBD1	once	TRBJ1-5	TRBV27	CASSPGTGSAQPQHF	TGTGCCAGCAGCCCAGGGACAGGATCGGCTCAGCCCCAGCATTTT
TRBD1	few	TRBJ1-3	TRBV6-1	CASSVTGTSSGNTIYF	TGTGCCAGCAGTGTGACAGGGACGAGCTCTGGAAACACCATATATTTT
TRBD2	.	TRBJ2-5	TRBV11-2	CASSSLAGGTGETQYF	TGTGCCAGCAGCTCCCTAGCGGGGGGGACCGGGGAGACCCAGTACTTC
.	.	TRBJ1-2	TRBV25-1	CASSDSGRGKRGYTF	TGTGCCAGCAGTGACTCGGGCAGGGGTAAAAGGGGCTACACCTTC
TRBD1	.	TRBJ2-6	TRBV18	CASSPGRGLAGANVLTF	TGTGCCAGCTCACCAGGCAGGGGGCTCGCTGGGGCCAACGTCCTGACTTTC
TRBD1	.	TRBJ1-2	TRBV6-6	CASLHRDREGGYTF	TGTGCCAGCCTCCACCGGGACAGGGAAGGGGGCTACACCTTC
.	.	TRBJ2-7	TRBV23-1	CASSQSELFGQYF	TGCGCCAGCAGTCAATCGGAACTATTCGGGCAGTACTTC
.	.	TRBJ1-1	TRBV6-1	CASSDGGMENTEAFF	TGTGCCAGCAGTGACGGGGGGATGGAGAACACTGAAGCTTTCTTT
TRBD2	.	TRBJ2-5	TRBV5-1	CASNGGGGQETQYF	TGCGCCAGCAACGGTGGCGGGGGCCAAGAGACCCAGTACTTC
.	.	TRBJ2-7	TRBV30	CAWRGTSRLGEQYF	TGTGCCTGGAGGGGGACATCTCGGTTAGGCGAGCAGTACTTC
TRBD1	.	TRBJ2-7	TRBV5-5	CASSSPGQGYYEQYF	TGTGCCAGCAGCTCCCCCGGACAGGGGTATTACGAGCAGTACTTC
.	.	TRBJ2-5	TRBV6-5	CASSRTGVPETQYF	TGTGCCAGCAGCCGCACGGGGGTCCCAGAGACCCAGTACTTC
TRBD1	.	TRBJ2-1	TRBV4-3	CASSQDVNRGRTYNEQFF	TGCGCCAGCAGCCAGGACGTTAACAGGGGAAGGACCTACAATGAGCAGTTCTTC
TRBD2	.	TRBJ2-1	TRBV27	CASSSGTTFYNEQFF	TGTGCCAGCAGTTCCGGGACTACTTTCTACAATGAGCAGTTCTTC
TRBD2	.	TRBJ2-7	TRBV2	CASTPMWRGASYEQYF	TGTGCCAGCACTCCAATGTGGCGGGGGGCTAGCTACGAGCAGTACTTC
.	.	TRBJ1-2	TRBV3-1/TRBV3-2	CASSPLPGGYGYTF	TGTGCCAGCAGCCCCCTTCCGGGGGGCTATGGCTACACCTTC
.	.	TRBJ1-1	TRBV2	CASTSGGNTEAFF	TGTGCCAGCACCTCGGGGGGGAACACTGAAGCTTTCTTT
TRBD1	.	TRBJ1-4	TRBV2	CASRQGRTNEKLFF	TGTGCCAGCAGACAGGGGAGGACTAATGAAAAACTGTTTTTT
.	once	TRBJ1-2	TRBV19	CASSISGWGYTF	TGTGCCAGTAGTATATCAGGTTGGGGCTACACCTTC
TRBD2	.	TRBJ2-5	TRBV19	CASSIRTSVTETQYF	TGTGCCAGTAGTATCCGGACTAGCGTAACCGAGACCCAGTACTTC
TRBD1	few	TRBJ1-6	TRBV7-2	CASSIVTGVNSPLHF	TGTGCCAGCAGCATCGTGACAGGGGTGAATTCACCCCTCCACTTT
.	.	TRBJ2-5	TRBV7-2	CASSPQVAGETQYF	TGTGCCAGCAGCCCACAGGTAGCAGGAGAGACCCAGTACTTC
TRBD2	.	TRBJ2-1	TRBV5-1	CASSSSGTSGYNEQFF	TGCGCCAGCAGCTCCTCCGGGACTAGCGGATACAATGAGCAGTTCTTC
TRBD1	.	TRBJ2-7	TRBV2	CASNLQGTGPYEQYF	TGTGCCAGCAATCTCCAGGGGACAGGCCCCTACGAGCAGTACTTC
.	.	TRBJ1-5	TRBV29-1	CSVRVSGGDSNQPQHF	TGCAGCGTTCGGGTCAGCGGCGGAGATAGCAATCAGCCCCAGCATTTT
.	.	TRBJ2-7	TRBV14	CASSQAINEQYF	TGTGCCAGCAGCCAAGCCATCAACGAGCAGTACTTC
.	.	TRBJ2-7	TRBV9	CASSADLGAAYEQYF	TGTGCCAGCAGCGCGGACCTGGGGGCAGCCTACGAGCAGTACTTC
TRBD1	.	TRBJ1-5	TRBV6-5	CASSRQGKDNQPQHF	TGTGCCAGCAGTCGACAGGGAAAGGACAATCAGCCCCAGCATTTT
.	.	TRBJ2-2	TRBV5-1	CASSVLPGNTGELFF	TGCGCCAGCAGCGTCCTACCAGGGAACACCGGGGAGCTGTTTTTT
.	.	TRBJ1-1	TRBV28	CASSPPDSRNTEAFF	TGTGCCAGCAGTCCCCCGGACTCTAGGAACACTGAAGCTTTCTTT
TRBD2	.	TRBJ2-1	TRBV7-9	CASSPGLVKHEQFF	TGTGCCAGCAGCCCGGGACTAGTGAAGCATGAGCAGTTCTTC
.	.	TRBJ2-1	TRBV29-1	CSVEGASTEQFF	TGCAGCGTTGAAGGTGCTAGCACTGAGCAGTTCTTC
.	.	TRBJ1-6	TRBV6-2/TRBV6-3	CASSPRTMNSPLHF	TGTGCCAGCAGTCCACGGACAATGAATTCACCCCTCCACTTT
.	.	TRBJ1-3	TRBV4-3	CASSQQDVSGNTIYF	TGCGCCAGCAGCCAGCAGGATGTCTCTGGAAACACCATATATTTT
.	.	TRBJ2-1	TRBV7-9	CASSAPPGHSEQFF	TGTGCCAGCAGCGCCCCACCTGGGCACAGTGAGCAGTTCTTC
.	.	TRBJ1-3	TRBV4-3	CASSPPGLDSGNTIYF	TGCGCCAGCAGCCCTCCAGGGCTGGACTCTGGAAACACCATATATTTT
TRBD1	.	TRBJ1-2	TRBV6-5	CASRKDRVRGYTF	TGTGCCAGCAGAAAAGACAGGGTACGCGGCTACACCTTC
TRBD1	.	TRBJ1-1	TRBV5-1	CASSSGTGGAEAFF	TGCGCCAGCAGCTCCGGGACAGGGGGGGCTGAAGCTTTCTTT
.	.	TRBJ2-1	TRBV6-5	CASSFSTGSNGEQFF	TGTGCCAGCAGTTTCTCTACCGGGTCTAACGGTGAGCAGTTCTTC
TRBD2	.	TRBJ2-7	TRBV6-2/TRBV6-3	CASSYLPHAGTNYEQYF	TGTGCCAGCAGTTACCTCCCCCACGCCGGGACTAATTACGAGCAGTACTTC